This entry concerns a single T cell receptor beta chain. The entry originates in a study of blood T cell repertoires in COVID-19. At the level of the study: Whether acute or convalescent, the COVID-19 samples came from the United States, Italy and Spain. T cells, B-cell-depleted T cells, or PBMCs provided the cDNA or gDNA that served as material.

The CDR3 has 15 amino acids. Per germline, CDR1 MNHEY and CDR2 SVGAGI. Trimming took 6 bases from V and 7 from J, leaving 18 bases between them. Original processing methods: Amplification from reference gene primers served as the basis for estimated nucleated cell counts. The repertoire was sequenced with immunoSEQ multiplex PCR; TCRdb's copy has only in-frame clones and lacks some. The D gene and trimming were derived from the DNA, and the V and J assignments and clone size from that table. In the table there are some 100,000 clones, 88% of which are singletons. Specimen: peripheral blood. This TCR was recovered from a woman aged 55-69 years with acute or convalescent COVID-19. The V call is TRBV6-5, the J call TRBJ1-4; a weak D match, TRBD1 (6 bases). The CDR3 region has the DNA TGTGCCAGCAGCTCCACGGGGGGCGCAAGTGAAAAACTGTTTTTT. It encodes CASSSTGGASEKLFF.